The following is a T cell receptor beta chain sequence with its context. Measured with immunoSEQ multiplex PCR; TCRdb has only the in-frame clones, and not every one. This sample has 250,000 to 300,000 clones, with approximately 82% found just once. CDR3 size: 12 residues. V shed 8 bases and J shed 7 bases, with 11 bases lying between them. Germline V gives CDR1 MRHNA, CDR2 SNTAGT. The data originate from a study of blood T cell repertoires in COVID-19. Turning to the study itself: Samples representing acute and convalescent COVID-19 were sourced from the United States, Italy and Spain.

The V gene is TRBV6-4, the J gene TRBJ2-2, with D perhaps matching TRBD2 (6 bases). Sequenced sample: peripheral blood. The sequence was collected from a man in his sixties who had recovered from COVID-19. CDR3 in DNA: TGTGCCAGCGGGGAGGTCGACGGGGAGCTGTTTTTT. It codes for CASGEVDGELFF.